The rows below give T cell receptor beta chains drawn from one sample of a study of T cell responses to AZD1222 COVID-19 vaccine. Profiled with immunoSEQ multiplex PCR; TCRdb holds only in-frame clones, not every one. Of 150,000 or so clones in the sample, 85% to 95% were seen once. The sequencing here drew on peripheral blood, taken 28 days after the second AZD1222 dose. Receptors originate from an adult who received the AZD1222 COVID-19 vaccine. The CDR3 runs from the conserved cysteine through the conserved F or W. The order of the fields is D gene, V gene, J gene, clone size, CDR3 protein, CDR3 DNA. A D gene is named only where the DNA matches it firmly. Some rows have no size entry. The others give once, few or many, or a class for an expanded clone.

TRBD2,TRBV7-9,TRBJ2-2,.,CASSPGLASNTGELFF,TGTGCCAGCAGCCCGGGACTAGCGTCGAACACCGGGGAGCTGTTTTTT
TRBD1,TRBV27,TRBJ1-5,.,CASSPLGGTDGPQHF,TGTGCCAGCAGTCCCCTAGGGGGGACAGATGGGCCCCAGCATTTT
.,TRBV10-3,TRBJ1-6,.,CAISQGNNSPLHF,TGTGCCATCAGCCAGGGGAATAATTCACCCCTCCACTTT
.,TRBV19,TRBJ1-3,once,CASSIYLSSGNTIYF,TGTGCCAGTAGTATTTACCTCAGCTCTGGAAACACCATATATTTT
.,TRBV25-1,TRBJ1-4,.,CASSRNQGPTNEKLFF,TGTGCCAGCAGTCGGAATCAGGGTCCAACTAATGAAAAACTGTTTTTT
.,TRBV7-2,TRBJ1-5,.,CASSKKGQNQPQHF,TGTGCCAGCAGCAAAAAAGGACAAAATCAGCCCCAGCATTTT
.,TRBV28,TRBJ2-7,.,CASQKGGGADEQYF,TGTGCCAGCCAAAAGGGAGGGGGGGCGGACGAGCAGTACTTC
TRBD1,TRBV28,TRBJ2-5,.,CASSPDRGQETQYF,TGTGCCAGCAGCCCAGACAGGGGCCAAGAGACCCAGTACTTC
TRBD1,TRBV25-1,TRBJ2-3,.,CASSAGTGADTQYF,TGTGCCAGCAGCGCCGGGACAGGGGCCGATACGCAGTATTTT
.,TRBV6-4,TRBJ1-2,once,CASSDQAGLGGYTF,TGTGCCAGCAGTGACCAGGCAGGGCTAGGTGGCTACACCTTC
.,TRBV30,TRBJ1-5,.,CAWSVQANQPQHF,TGTGCCTGGAGTGTACAGGCCAATCAGCCCCAGCATTTT
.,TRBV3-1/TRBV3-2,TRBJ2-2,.,CASSQASYRGELFF,TGTGCCAGCAGCCAAGCTTCCTACCGGGGGGAGCTGTTTTTT
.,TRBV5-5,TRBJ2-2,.,CASSLVTGSGTGELFF,TGTGCCAGCAGCTTGGTTACGGGGAGTGGCACCGGGGAGCTGTTTTTT
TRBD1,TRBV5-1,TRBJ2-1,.,CASSLVGTGMGNEQFF,TGCGCCAGCAGCTTGGTGGGGACAGGGATGGGCAATGAGCAGTTCTTC
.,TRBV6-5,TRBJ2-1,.,CASSYARSSYNEQFF,TGTGCCAGCAGTTACGCCAGGAGCTCCTACAATGAGCAGTTCTTC
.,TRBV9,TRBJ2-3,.,CASSVATRSQYF,TGTGCCAGCAGCGTAGCTACGAGGTCACAGTATTTT
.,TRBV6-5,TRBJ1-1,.,CASSYGEITEAFF,TGTGCCAGCAGTTACGGGGAGATCACTGAAGCTTTCTTT
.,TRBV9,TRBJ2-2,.,CASSEPQTENTGELFF,TGTGCCAGCAGCGAGCCCCAAACAGAGAACACCGGGGAGCTGTTTTTT
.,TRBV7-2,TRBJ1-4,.,CASSLDLSNEKLFF,TGTGCCAGCAGCTTAGACCTTTCTAATGAAAAACTGTTTTTT
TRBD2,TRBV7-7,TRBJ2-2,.,CASSLGTSGRPGELFF,TGTGCTAGCAGCTTAGGGACTAGCGGGAGACCCGGGGAGCTGTTTTTT
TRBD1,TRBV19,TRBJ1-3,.,CASRGQGTLQVFSGNTIYF,TGTGCCAGTAGGGGACAGGGGACCCTCCAAGTTTTCTCTGGAAACACCATATATTTT
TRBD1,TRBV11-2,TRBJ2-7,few,CASSRVHPDRRHEQYF,TGTGCCAGCAGCCGAGTTCACCCGGACAGGAGGCACGAGCAGTACTTC
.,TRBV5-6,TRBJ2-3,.,CASSLLADTQYF,TGTGCCAGCAGTCTTTTGGCAGATACGCAGTATTTT
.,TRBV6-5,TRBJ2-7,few,CASSSTGRRREQYF,TGTGCCAGCAGCTCCACCGGACGGAGGCGCGAGCAGTACTTC
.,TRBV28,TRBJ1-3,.,CASSLSRPGSGNTIYF,TGTGCCAGCAGTTTATCAAGGCCAGGCTCTGGAAACACCATATATTTT
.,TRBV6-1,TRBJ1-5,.,CASSEAWASNQPQHF,TGTGCCAGCAGTGAGGCCTGGGCTAGCAATCAGCCCCAGCATTTT
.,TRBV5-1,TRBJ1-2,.,CASSLNSYSLGYGYTF,TGCGCCAGCAGCTTGAACAGCTACAGCTTAGGATATGGCTACACCTTC
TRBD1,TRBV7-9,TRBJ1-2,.,CASSSYGPPDRSPYGYTF,TGTGCCAGCAGTTCTTACGGCCCCCCGGACAGGTCCCCCTATGGCTACACCTTC
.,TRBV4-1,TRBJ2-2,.,CASSQLNRRNTGELFF,TGCGCCAGCAGCCAACTGAATCGCCGGAACACCGGGGAGCTGTTTTTT
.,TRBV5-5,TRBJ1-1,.,CASSLARGTLDTEAFF,TGTGCCAGCAGCTTGGCTCGGGGGACTTTGGACACTGAAGCTTTCTTT
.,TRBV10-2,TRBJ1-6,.,CASKAGGFGGLLPSSYNSPLHF,TGCGCCAGCAAGGCGGGTGGTTTCGGGGGCCTCCTACCGAGCTCCTATAATTCACCCCTCCACTTT
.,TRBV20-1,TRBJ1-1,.,CSATFPTEAFF,TGCAGTGCTACCTTCCCAACTGAAGCTTTCTTT
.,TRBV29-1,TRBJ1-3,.,CSVLHSSSGNTIYF,TGCAGCGTCTTGCATTCTAGCTCTGGAAACACCATATATTTT
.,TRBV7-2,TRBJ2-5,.,CASRGGGIRIETQYF,TGTGCCAGCAGGGGGGGTGGGATAAGGATAGAGACCCAGTACTTC
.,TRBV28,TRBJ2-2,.,CASSPPQWRFAGELFF,TGTGCCAGCAGTCCCCCACAATGGCGATTCGCCGGGGAGCTGTTTTTT
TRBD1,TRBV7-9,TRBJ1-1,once,CASSSKEQGPEAFF,TGTGCCAGCAGCTCGAAAGAACAGGGGCCTGAAGCTTTCTTT
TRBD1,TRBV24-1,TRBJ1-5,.,CATSDGTDNQPQHF,TGTGCCACCAGTGATGGGACAGACAATCAGCCCCAGCATTTT
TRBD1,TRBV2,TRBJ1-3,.,CASSTGQLSGNTIYF,TGTGCCAGCAGCACGGGACAGCTTTCTGGAAACACCATATATTTT
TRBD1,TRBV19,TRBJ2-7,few,CASSINKGAYEQYF,TGTGCCAGTAGCATAAATAAGGGGGCGTACGAGCAGTACTTC
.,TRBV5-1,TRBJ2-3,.,CASSLVGVSTDTQYF,TGCGCCAGCAGCTTGGTAGGGGTTAGCACAGATACGCAGTATTTT
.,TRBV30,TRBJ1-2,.,CAWSVSGVLYGYTF,TGTGCCTGGAGTGTATCAGGGGTCCTCTATGGCTACACCTTC
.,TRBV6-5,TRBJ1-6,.,CASRDRYSPLHF,TGTGCCAGCAGGGACAGATATTCACCCCTCCACTTT
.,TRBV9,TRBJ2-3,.,CASSVGTGLSQDTQYF,TGTGCCAGCAGCGTAGGAACAGGCCTGAGTCAAGATACGCAGTATTTT
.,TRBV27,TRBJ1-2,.,CASSLKQNYGYTF,TGTGCCAGCAGTTTGAAACAAAACTATGGCTACACCTTC
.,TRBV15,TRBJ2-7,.,CATSSGSLEQYF,TGTGCCACCAGCTCCGGATCCCTCGAGCAGTACTTC
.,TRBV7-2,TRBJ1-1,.,CASSQGRYTEAFF,TGTGCCAGCAGCCAAGGGAGGTACACTGAAGCTTTCTTT
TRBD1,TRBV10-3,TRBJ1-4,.,CAIRSGTGGFPANEKLFF,TGTGCCATCAGATCCGGGACAGGGGGTTTTCCAGCTAATGAAAAACTGTTTTTT